This entry features one T cell receptor (beta chain) sequence. This specimen comes from a study of long-term antiretroviral therapy in people with HIV. Turning to the study itself: The 2015 immediate-ART recommendation was preceded by the earliest samples by about a decade.

Each HIV-infected participant was given treatment in the United States. Sequencing relied on immunoSEQ assay v3.0, run at survey level. Generated by immunoSEQ multiplex PCR, the TCRdb table keeps only in-frame clones and is missing some. The table lists about 35,000 clones, roughly 93% of them singletons. In germline, CDR1 is ENHRY, CDR2 SYGVKD. V gave up 7 bases and J gave up 0 bases; unmatched junction bases: 6. The CDR3 runs to 14 residues. This receptor was taken from a woman aged 45-60 years with HIV. The genes are TRBV10-3 and TRBJ2-7; 7 bases are shared with TRBD2. Specimen: unsorted PBMCs, collected 4.1 years after starting antiretroviral therapy. The CDR3 region is CAITNLADSYEQYF. The CDR3 DNA follows: TGTGCCATCACAAATCTAGCGGACTCCTACGAGCAGTACTTC.